Listed here are 9 T cell receptor beta chains from one sample, sequenced in a study of shared clonotypes between healthy human individuals. Measured with immunoSEQ multiplex PCR; TCRdb has only the in-frame clones, and not every one. Among 600,000 to 700,000 clones listed, 60% to 75% were seen once. The source material was memory CD4+ T cells sorted from blood. Subset noted: CD45RA-negative fraction. The receptor set was obtained from a woman aged 25 to 45 in good health.

This clone was picked up a small number of times. The chain employs TRBV27 and TRBJ2-3, with 11 bases lining up with TRBD2. J was trimmed by 5 bases and V by 5 bases; bases with no gene match: 9. This CDR3 region has 16 residues. CDR1 and CDR2 (germline): MNHEY, SMNVEV (reference sequence). The CDR3 loop is CASSRLGTSGKDTQYF. CDR3 bases: TGTGCCAGCAGTCGACTCGGGACTAGCGGCAAAGATACGCAGTATTTT.

This sequence joins TRBV5-1 and TRBJ1-1, with TRBD1 matching 8 bases. The V segment lost 6 bases and the J segment 1 base; nucleotides outside the gene matches: 5. Looked up from germline, CDR1 is SGHRS and CDR2 is YFSETQ. The CDR3 is 14 amino acids. CDR3 in amino acids: CASNLRGPNTEAFF. For the CDR3, the DNA is TGCGCCAGCAACCTCAGGGGGCCGAACACTGAAGCTTTCTTT.

With regard to this clone: A junction end diverges from the germline sequence, so it may reflect a read error. The CDR3 here is CAISGRTETYEQYF. CDR3 coding DNA: TGTGCCATAAGTGGCCGGACAGAGACCTACGAGCAGTACTTC. The V and J genes are TRBV10-3 and TRBJ2-7, with D possibly being TRBD1 (6 bases). The CDR3 totals 14 residues. Germline assignment: CDR1 ENHRY and CDR2 SYGVKD.

CDR3 coding DNA: TGTGCCAGCAGTTCGGGTCCTTTCGACAGTCTGATAAATGAGCAGTTCTTC. Its translation is CASSSGPFDSLINEQFF. This chain connects TRBV28 to TRBJ2-1; tentatively, D is TRBD1 (5 bases). Trimming shortened V by 4 bases and J by 7 bases, and 23 bases separated the two germline ends. This CDR3 comprises 17 residues. Germline CDR1 MDHEN, CDR2 SYDVKM.

J is TRBJ2-1 and V is TRBV28; possibly TRBD1 for D (7 bases). Germline values: CDR1 MDHEN, CDR2 SYDVKM. The CDR3 extends over 15 amino acids. Between the trimmed V and J ends, which lost 5 bases and 8 bases, there was a span of 19 bases. This CDR3 reads CASSTPRQGGYEQFF. CDR3 in DNA: TGTGCCAGCAGTACCCCCCGACAGGGAGGCTATGAGCAGTTCTTC.

V usage is TRBV11-2 and J usage is TRBJ2-3; tentative D call: TRBD2 (5 bases). The CDR3 is 13 amino acids. Trimming left V 0 bases short and J 12 bases short, with 13 bases between. Germline CDR1 SGHAT, CDR2 FQNNGV. The CDR3 sequence: CASSLELALGQYF. The CDR3 DNA follows: TGTGCCAGCAGCTTAGAGTTAGCGCTTGGACAGTATTTT.

DNA of the CDR3: TGCGCCAGCAGCCCACAGGGGGGGGGCGATCAGCCCCAGCATTTT. Amino acid sequence: CASSPQGGGDQPQHF. The chain combines TRBV5-1 with TRBJ1-5, with TRBD1 matching over 8 bases. The germline V gene has CDR1 SGHRS and CDR2 YFSETQ. The CDR3 sequence is 15 residues long. Losses at the gene ends were 4 bases for V and 5 bases for J; bases not matched to a gene: 8.

The V gene is TRBV10-3, the J gene TRBJ2-2; possibly TRBD1 for D (5 bases). The V and J ends lost 5 bases and 3 bases respectively, with 13 bases between them. The CDR3 has 15 amino acids. Germline-derived CDR1 and CDR2 are ENHRY and SYGVKD. This CDR3 reads CAISLGVPDTGELFF. The CDR3 DNA follows: TGTGCCATCAGTCTAGGGGTCCCCGACACCGGGGAGCTGTTTTTT.

This chain joins TRBV30 and TRBJ1-6; D not resolved. Germline V gene lookup returns CDR1 GTSNPN and CDR2 SVGIG (reference sequence). There are 13 residues in the CDR3. V was shortened by 1 base and J by 7 bases, with 8 bases between the two germline ends. The CDR3 bases are TGTGCCTGGAGTGCCTTAGAGAATTCACCCCTCCACTTT. This gives the protein CAWSALENSPLHF.